This T cell receptor beta chain was sequenced during a study of T cells in localized non-small cell lung cancer (dated by TCRdb to 2020 to 2022). About the study as a whole: Comparing tumors with uninvolved tumor-adjacent lungs, the study looked at the T cell repertoires of over 200 patients with early-stage NSCLC. The cohort consisted of roughly 240 treatment-naive NSCLC patients whose localized lung tumors had been resected. Of the NSCLC patients, 120 to 150 were male and around 99 were female, and the mean age was approximately 66 years.

The CDR3 measures 14 amino acids from cysteine to phenylalanine. Just CDR3 DNA is preserved here, 42 bases in frame from base 1. The germline V gene yields SGHRS for CDR1 and YFSETQ for CDR2. Germline trimming amounts to 4 bases on V and 8 bases on J, with 8 as the count of junction bases outside the gene matches. At diagnosis, peripheral blood, uninvolved tumor-adjacent lung and tumor were collected and stored as a combination of fresh-frozen and FFPE material. For TCR repertoire profiling, blood samples were analyzed in the form of peripheral blood mononuclear cells. Beyond this particular receptor, the publication reports: A median of 57 of the top 100 tumor clones were detected in paired uninvolved adjacent lung, and around 30 of these tumor clones were also found among the top 100 clones of the paired uninvolved adjacent lung. Since the design was exploratory, TCR variables were selected using unadjusted p-values with no false-discovery rate correction. Uninvolved tumor-adjacent lung showed the highest T cell clonality, higher than tumor, which suggests more focused antigenic responses in the adjacent lung. Longer overall survival was associated with higher T cell density in blood, whereas shorter survival was associated with higher clonality in adjacent lung. Because multi-region sequencing of the tumors was not done, intratumor heterogeneity could not be ruled out.

TCR beta CDR3 regions were sequenced from DNA using the immunoSEQ Assay. Processing in the source paper ran as follows. To compute T cell density, TCR beta template counts were normalized to usable DNA, which was estimated by amplifying housekeeping genes. Using the preseqR package, richness was estimated by extrapolating to 120,000 templates for tissue samples and 400,000 templates for PBMC samples. Clonality was taken to be one minus Pielou's evenness. Differential abundance testing on productive amino-acid clonotypes, with a minimum total count of 5 and an alpha of 0.1, was used to identify tissue-enriched TCRs. The Jaccard Index and the Morisita Overlap Index were used to measure how much the repertoires overlapped between compartments. TCR beta CDR3s were clustered by GLIPH together with public tetramer-defined viral CDR3s, and at least three viral sequences plus V-gene enrichment were required for viral motifs. TCRdb took over this immuneACCESS table, retaining in-frame rearrangements with V and J assigned. Such tables are incomplete; in checked studies, under half of the missing clones stem from an unresolved V gene, and the remainder is unexplained. Clone size and V and J calls were adopted from that table, with D and trimming inferred from the DNA. The sample table holds fewer than 20,000 clones, of which roughly 90% were seen once. 1.2% of the sample is held by the ten biggest clonotypes.

A note on this clone: It has no known antigen specificity. No base quality values were provided; no much bigger clone lies one nucleotide off.

This chain joins TRBV5-1 to TRBJ2-1; 8 of the junction bases match TRBD2. This clonotype originated in a woman aged 35-75 years with stage III lung adenocarcinoma. The sequencing used peripheral blood mononuclear cells, collected before any cancer treatment. The DNA sequence is TGCGCCAGCAGCACGGGACTAGTGCCGTATGAGCAGTTCTTC. Its translation is CASSTGLVPYEQFF.